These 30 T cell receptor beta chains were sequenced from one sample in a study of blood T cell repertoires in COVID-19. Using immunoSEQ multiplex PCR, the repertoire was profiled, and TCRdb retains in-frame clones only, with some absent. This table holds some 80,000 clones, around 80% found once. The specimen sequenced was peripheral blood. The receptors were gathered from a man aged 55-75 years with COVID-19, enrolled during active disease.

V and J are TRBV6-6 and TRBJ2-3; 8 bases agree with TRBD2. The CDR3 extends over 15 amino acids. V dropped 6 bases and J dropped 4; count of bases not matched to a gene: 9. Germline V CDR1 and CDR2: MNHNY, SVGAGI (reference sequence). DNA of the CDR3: TGTGCCAGCAGCTCCTACGGGGGGGCCTCAGATACGCAGTATTTT. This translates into CASSSYGGASDTQYF.

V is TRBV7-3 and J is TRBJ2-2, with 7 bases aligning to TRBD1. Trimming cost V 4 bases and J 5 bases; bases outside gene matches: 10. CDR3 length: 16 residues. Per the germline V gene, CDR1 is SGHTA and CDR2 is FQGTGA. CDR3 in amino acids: CASSSRPTGATGELFF. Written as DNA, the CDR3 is TGTGCCAGCAGCTCTAGGCCTACAGGGGCGACCGGGGAGCTGTTTTTT.

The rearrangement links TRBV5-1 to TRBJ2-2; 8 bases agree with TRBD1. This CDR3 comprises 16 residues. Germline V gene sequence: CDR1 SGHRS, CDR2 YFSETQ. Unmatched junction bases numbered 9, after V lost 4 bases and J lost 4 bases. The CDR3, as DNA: TGCGCCAGCAGCGGGGTCGACAGGGGAGCCACCGGGGAGCTGTTTTTT. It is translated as CASSGVDRGATGELFF.

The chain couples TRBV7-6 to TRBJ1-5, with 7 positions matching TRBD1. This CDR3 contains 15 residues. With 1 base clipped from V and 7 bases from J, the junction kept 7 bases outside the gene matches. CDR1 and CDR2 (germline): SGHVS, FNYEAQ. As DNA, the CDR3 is TGTGCCAGCAGCTTAGAAGGGGGCGCGGGGCAGCCCCAGCATTTT. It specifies CASSLEGGAGQPQHF. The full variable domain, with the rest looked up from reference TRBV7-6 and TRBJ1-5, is GAGVSQSPRYKVTKRGQDVALRCDPISGHVSLYWYRQALGQGPEFLTYFNYEAQQDKSGLPNDRFSAERPEGSISTLTIQRTEQRDSAMYRCASSLEGGAGQPQHFGDGTRLSIL.

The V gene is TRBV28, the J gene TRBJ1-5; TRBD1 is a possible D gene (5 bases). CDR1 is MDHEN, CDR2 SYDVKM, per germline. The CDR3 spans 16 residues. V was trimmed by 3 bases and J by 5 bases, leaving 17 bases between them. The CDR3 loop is CASSLGGRGPDQPQHF. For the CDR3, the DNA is TGTGCCAGCAGTTTGGGGGGAAGGGGCCCAGATCAGCCCCAGCATTTT.

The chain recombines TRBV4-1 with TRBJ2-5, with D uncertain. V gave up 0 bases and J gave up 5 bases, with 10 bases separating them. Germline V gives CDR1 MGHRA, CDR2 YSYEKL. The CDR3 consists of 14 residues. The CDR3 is CASSQEFGRETQYF. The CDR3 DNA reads TGCGCCAGCAGCCAAGAGTTCGGTCGGGAGACCCAGTACTTC.

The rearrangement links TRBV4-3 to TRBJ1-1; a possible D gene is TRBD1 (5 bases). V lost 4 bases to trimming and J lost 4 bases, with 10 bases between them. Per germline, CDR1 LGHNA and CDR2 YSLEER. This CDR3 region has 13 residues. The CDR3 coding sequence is TGCGCCAGCAGCCCAACGGGGGGCACTGAAGCTTTCTTT. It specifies CASSPTGGTEAFF.

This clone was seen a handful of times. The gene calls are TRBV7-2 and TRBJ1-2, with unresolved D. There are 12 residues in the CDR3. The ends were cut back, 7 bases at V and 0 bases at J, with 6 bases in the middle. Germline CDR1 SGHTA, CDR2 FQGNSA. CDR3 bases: TGTGCCAGCACCTCTTCTAACTATGGCTACACCTTC. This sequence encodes CASTSSNYGYTF.

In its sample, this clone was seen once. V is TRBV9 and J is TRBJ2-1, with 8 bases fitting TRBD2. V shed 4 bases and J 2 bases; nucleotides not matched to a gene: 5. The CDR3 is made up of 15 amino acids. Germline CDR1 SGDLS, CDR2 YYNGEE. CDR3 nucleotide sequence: TGTGCCAGCAGCCGCCAGACTAGCGCCTACAATGAGCAGTTCTTC. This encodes CASSRQTSAYNEQFF. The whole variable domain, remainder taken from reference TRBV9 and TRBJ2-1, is DSGVTQTPKHLITATGQRVTLRCSPRSGDLSVYWYQQSLDQGLQFLIQYYNGEERAKGNILERFSAQQFPDLHSELNLSSLELGDSALYFCASSRQTSAYNEQFFGPGTRLTVL.

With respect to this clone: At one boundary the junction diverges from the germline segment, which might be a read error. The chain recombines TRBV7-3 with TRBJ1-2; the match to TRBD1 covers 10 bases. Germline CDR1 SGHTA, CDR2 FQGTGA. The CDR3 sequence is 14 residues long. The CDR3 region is CASSLTPGTGDATF. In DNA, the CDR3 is TGTGCCAGCAGCCTAACCCCGGGGACAGGGGACGCCACCTTC.

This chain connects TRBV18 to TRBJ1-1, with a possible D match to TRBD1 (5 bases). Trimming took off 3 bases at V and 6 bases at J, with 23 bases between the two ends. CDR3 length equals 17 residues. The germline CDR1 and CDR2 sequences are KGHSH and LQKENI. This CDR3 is CASSPQTNGGPGAEAFF. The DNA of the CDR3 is TGTGCCAGCTCACCCCAAACAAACGGGGGACCGGGCGCTGAAGCTTTCTTT.

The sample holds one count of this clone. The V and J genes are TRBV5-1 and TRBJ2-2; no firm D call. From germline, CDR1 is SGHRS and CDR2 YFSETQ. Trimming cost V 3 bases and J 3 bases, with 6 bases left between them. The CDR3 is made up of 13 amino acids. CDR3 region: CASSSRDTGELFF. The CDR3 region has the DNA TGCGCCAGCAGCTCCCGGGACACCGGGGAGCTGTTTTTT.

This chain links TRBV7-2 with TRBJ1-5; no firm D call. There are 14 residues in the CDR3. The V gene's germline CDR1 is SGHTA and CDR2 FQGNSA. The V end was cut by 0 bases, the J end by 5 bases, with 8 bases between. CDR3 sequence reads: CASSLAPGDQPQHF. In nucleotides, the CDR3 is TGTGCCAGCAGCTTAGCTCCCGGGGATCAGCCCCAGCATTTT.

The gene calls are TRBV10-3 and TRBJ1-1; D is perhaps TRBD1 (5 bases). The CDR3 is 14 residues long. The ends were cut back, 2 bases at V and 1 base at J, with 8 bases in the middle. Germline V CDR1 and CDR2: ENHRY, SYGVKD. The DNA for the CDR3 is TGTGCCATCAGTGAGCAGGGCCAGAACACTGAAGCTTTCTTT. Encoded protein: CAISEQGQNTEAFF.

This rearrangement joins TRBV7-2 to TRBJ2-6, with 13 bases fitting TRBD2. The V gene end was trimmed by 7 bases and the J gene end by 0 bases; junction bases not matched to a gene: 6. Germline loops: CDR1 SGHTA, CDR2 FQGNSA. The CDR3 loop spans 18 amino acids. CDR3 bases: TGTGCCAGCAACTTCGGGACTAGCGGGGACTCTGGGGCCAACGTCCTGACTTTC. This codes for CASNFGTSGDSGANVLTF.

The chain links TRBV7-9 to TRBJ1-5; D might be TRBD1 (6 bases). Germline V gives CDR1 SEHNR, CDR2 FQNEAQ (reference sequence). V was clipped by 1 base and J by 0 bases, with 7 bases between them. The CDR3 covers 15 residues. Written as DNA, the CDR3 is TGTGCCAGCAGCTTAGACAGGGATAGCAATCAGCCCCAGCATTTT. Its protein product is CASSLDRDSNQPQHF.

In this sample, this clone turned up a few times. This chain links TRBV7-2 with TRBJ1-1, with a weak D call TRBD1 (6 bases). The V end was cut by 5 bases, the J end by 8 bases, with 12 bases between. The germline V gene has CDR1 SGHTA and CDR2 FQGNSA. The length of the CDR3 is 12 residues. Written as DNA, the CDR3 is TGTGCCAGCAGCCAATCAGGGGTAGAAGCTTTCTTT. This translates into CASSQSGVEAFF.

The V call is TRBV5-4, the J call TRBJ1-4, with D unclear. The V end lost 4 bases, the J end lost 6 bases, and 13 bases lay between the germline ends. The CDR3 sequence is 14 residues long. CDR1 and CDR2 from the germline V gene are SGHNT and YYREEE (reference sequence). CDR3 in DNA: TGTGCCAGCAGCCTTCTACCCGGGGATGAAAAACTGTTTTTT. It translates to CASSLLPGDEKLFF.

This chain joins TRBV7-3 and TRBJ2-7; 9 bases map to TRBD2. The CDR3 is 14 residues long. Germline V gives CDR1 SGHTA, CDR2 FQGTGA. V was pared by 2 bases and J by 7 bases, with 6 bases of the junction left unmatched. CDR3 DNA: TGTGCCAGCAGCTTAGGCGGGAGGGCAGGGGAGCAGTACTTC. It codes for CASSLGGRAGEQYF. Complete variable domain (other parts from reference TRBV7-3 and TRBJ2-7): GAGVSQTPSNKVTEKGKYVELRCDPISGHTALYWYRQSLGQGPEFLIYFQGTGAADDSGLPNDRFFAVRPEGSVSTLKIQRTERGDSAVYLCASSLGGRAGEQYFGPGTRLTVT.

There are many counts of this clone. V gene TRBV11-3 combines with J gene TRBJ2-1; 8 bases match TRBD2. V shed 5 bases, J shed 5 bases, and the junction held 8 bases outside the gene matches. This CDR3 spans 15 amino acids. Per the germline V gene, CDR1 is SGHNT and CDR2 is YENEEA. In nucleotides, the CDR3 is TGTGCCAGCAGCCGGACTAGCAGATTCCACAATGAGCAGTTCTTC. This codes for CASSRTSRFHNEQFF.

CDR3 sequence: CASRTGGTGANVLTF. In nucleotides, the CDR3 is TGTGCCAGCAGAACAGGGGGTACTGGGGCCAACGTCCTGACTTTC. The J gene is TRBJ2-6, the V gene TRBV6-6, with TRBD1 matching over 8 bases. This CDR3 spans 15 amino acids. The V segment lost 6 bases and the J segment 2 bases; nucleotides outside the gene matches: 3. Germline V gene lookup returns CDR1 MNHNY and CDR2 SVGAGI (reference sequence).

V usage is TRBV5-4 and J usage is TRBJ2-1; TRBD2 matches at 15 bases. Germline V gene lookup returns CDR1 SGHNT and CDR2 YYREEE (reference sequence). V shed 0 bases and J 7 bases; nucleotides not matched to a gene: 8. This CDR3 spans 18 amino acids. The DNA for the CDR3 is TGTGCCAGCAGCTTGGAGGGGGGGACTAGCGGGAGGTTTAATGAGCAGTTCTTC. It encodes CASSLEGGTSGRFNEQFF.

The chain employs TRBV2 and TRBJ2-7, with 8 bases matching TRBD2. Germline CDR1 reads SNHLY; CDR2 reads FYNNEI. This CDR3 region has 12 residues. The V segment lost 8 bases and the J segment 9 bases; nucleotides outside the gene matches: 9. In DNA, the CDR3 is TGTGCCAGCCAGGCGCGGGGGGTAATGCAGTACTTC. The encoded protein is CASQARGVMQYF.

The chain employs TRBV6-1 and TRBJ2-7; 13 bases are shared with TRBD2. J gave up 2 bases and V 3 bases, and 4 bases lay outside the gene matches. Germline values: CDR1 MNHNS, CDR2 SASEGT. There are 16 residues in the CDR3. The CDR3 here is CASSEGLAGIPYEQYF. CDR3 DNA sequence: TGTGCCAGCAGTGAGGGACTAGCGGGAATCCCCTACGAGCAGTACTTC.

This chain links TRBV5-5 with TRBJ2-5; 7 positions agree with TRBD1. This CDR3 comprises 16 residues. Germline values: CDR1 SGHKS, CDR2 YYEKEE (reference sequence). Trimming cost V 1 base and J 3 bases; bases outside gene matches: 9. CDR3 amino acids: CASSLNRGGREETQYF. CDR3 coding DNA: TGTGCCAGCAGCTTGAACCGAGGGGGCAGGGAAGAGACCCAGTACTTC.

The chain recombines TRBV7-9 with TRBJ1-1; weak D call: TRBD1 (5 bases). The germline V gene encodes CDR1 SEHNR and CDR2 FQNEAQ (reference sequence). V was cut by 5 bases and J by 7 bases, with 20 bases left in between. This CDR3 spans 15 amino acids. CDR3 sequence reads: CASSLAAAGKGEAFF. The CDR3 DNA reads TGTGCCAGCAGCCTCGCGGCGGCAGGGAAAGGTGAAGCTTTCTTT.

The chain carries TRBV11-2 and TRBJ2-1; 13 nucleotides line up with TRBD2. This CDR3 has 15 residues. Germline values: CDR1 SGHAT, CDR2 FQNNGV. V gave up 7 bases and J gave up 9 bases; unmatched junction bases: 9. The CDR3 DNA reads TGTGCCAGCACCCCCGGTGGACTAGCGGGAGCTGAGCAGTTCTTC. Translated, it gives CASTPGGLAGAEQFF.

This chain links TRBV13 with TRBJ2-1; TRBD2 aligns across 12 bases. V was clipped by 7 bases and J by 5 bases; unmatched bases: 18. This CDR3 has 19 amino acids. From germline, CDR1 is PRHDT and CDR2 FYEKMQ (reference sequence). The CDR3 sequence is CASTLIISTSGSSDNEQFF. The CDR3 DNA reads TGTGCCAGCACCCTAATTATATCGACTAGCGGGAGTTCCGACAATGAGCAGTTCTTC. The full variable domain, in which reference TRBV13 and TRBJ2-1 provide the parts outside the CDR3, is AAGVIQSPRHLIKEKRETATLKCYPIPRHDTVYWYQQGPGQDPQFLISFYEKMQSDKGSIPDRFSAQQFSDYHSELNMSSLELGDSALYFCASTLIISTSGSSDNEQFFGPGTRLTVL.

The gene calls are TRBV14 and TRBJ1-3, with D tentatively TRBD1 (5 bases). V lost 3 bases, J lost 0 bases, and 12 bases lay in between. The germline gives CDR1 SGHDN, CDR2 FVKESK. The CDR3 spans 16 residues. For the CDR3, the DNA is TGTGCCAGCAGCCAGTCCGGGGGGGGCTCTGGAAACACCATATATTTT. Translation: CASSQSGGGSGNTIYF. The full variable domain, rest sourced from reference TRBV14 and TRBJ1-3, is EAGVTQFPSHSVIEKGQTVTLRCDPISGHDNLYWYRRVMGKEIKFLLHFVKESKQDESGMPNNRFLAERTGGTYSTLKVQPAELEDSGVYFCASSQSGGGSGNTIYFGEGSWLTVV.

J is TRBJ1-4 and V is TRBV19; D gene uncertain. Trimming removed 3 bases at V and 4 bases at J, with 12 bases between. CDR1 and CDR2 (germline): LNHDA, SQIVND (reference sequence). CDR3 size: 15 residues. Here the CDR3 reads CASSISRFFNEKLFF. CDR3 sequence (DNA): TGTGCCAGTAGTATCTCCAGATTCTTTAATGAAAAACTGTTTTTT.